This entry lists 3 T cell receptor beta chains sequenced from one sample in a study of T cells after yellow fever vaccination. TCRdb re-called the 5' RACE reads through MiXCR, storing one row per CDR3 protein. The sample holds around 320,000 distinct CDR3 sequences; approximately 10% are singletons and the top ten take about 3.5%. This sample comprised CD4+ T cells sorted from PBMCs, obtained 5 days after the yellow fever booster vaccination. These receptors all stem from a man between 18 and 35 years old who received the YFV17D yellow fever vaccine.

This clonotype was observed at least ten times. This chain joins TRBV12-3 or TRBV12-4 and TRBJ2-1; possibly TRBD1 for D (6 bases). The CDR3 length is 11 residues. V gave up 8 bases and J gave up 7 bases, with 9 bases separating them. The CDR3 DNA reads as TGTGCCAGCTCGAGGGGGAATGAGCAGTTCTTC. Amino acids: CASSRGNEQFF.

The chain employs TRBV7-9 and TRBJ1-6; D remains unclear. Trimming took off 3 bases at V and 10 bases at J, with 13 bases between the two ends. CDR3 size: 14 residues. Germline V gene sequence: CDR1 SEHNR, CDR2 FQNEAQ (reference sequence). The CDR3 loop is CASSFQEAGSPLHF. The DNA of the CDR3 is TGTGCCAGCAGCTTCCAGGAGGCGGGATCACCCCTCCACTTT.

This clonotype was seen a few times. V is TRBV6-5 and J is TRBJ1-6; D ambiguous. Germline values: CDR1 MNHEY, CDR2 SVGAGI. The CDR3 spans 14 residues. V was pared by 6 bases and J by 7 bases, with 13 bases between. The CDR3 bases are TGTGCCAGCAGCCGTCAGGCACTAAATTCACCCCTCCACTTT. It specifies CASSRQALNSPLHF.